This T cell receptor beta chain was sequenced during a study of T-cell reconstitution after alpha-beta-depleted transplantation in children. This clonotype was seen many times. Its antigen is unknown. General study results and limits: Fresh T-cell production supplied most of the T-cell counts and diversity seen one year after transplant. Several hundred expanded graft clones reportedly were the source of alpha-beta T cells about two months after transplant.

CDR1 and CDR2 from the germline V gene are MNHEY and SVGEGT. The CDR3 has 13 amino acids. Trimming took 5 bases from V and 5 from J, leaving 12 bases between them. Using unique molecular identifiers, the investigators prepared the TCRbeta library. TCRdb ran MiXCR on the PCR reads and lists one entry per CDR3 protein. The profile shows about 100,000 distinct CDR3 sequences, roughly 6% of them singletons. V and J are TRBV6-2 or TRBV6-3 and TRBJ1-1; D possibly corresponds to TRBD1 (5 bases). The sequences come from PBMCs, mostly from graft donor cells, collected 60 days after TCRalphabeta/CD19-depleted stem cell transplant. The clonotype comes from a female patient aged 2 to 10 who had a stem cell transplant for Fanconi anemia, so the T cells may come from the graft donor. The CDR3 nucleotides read TGTGCCAGCAGTCGACAGTCAGCGACTGAAGCTTTCTTT. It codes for CASSRQSATEAFF.